This TCR beta chain appears in the sequencing data of a study of shared clonotypes between healthy human individuals. Whole-study results and caveats: The diversity represented, both genetic and in exposure history, was limited by few donors. The four-donor shared clonotypes exceeded non-shared clonotypes in generation probability, with non-shared ones scoring lower.

Repertoires were generated with immunoSEQ multiplex PCR, while TCRdb's copy carries only in-frame clones and drops some. The table shows around 1.9 million clones, with just under 95% occurring only once. Naivety among CD8 cells was defined by CD45RO negativity and positive CCR7 selection, thereby excluding terminally differentiated effector memory CD45RA+ cells. Concerning this clone: The antigen is unknown.

The sequencing sample was made of naive CD8+ T cells from PBMCs. This receptor was taken from a man between 18 and 29 years old in good health. Some clones in this sample may be carry-over from other donors' samples.

The CDR3 is CASSLGWVNQPQHF. CDR3 nucleotide sequence: TGTGCCAGCAGTTTGGGTTGGGTCAATCAGCCCCAGCATTTT. The chain combines TRBV27 with TRBJ1-5; D gene ambiguous. This CDR3 spans 14 amino acids. Germline V CDR1 and CDR2: MNHEY, SMNVEV (reference sequence). V was pared by 3 bases and J by 3 bases, with 9 bases between.